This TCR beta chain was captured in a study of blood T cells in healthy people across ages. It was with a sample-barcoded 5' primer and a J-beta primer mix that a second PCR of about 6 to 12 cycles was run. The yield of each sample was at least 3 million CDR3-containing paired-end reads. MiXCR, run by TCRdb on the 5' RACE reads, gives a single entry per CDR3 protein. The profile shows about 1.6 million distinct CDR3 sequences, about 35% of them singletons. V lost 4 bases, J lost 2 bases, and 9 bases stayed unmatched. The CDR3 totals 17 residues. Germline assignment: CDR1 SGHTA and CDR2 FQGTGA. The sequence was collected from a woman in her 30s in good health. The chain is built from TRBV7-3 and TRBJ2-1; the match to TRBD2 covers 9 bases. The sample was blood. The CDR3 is CASSCLLSSGAYNEQFF. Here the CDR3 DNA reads TGTGCCAGCAGCTGCCTCCTATCTAGCGGGGCCTACAATGAGCAGTTCTTC.